This T cell receptor (beta chain) was recovered during a study of T cells in Graves' hyperthyroidism and ophthalmopathy. Diagnosing involved the use of clinical symptoms, serum thyroxine and TRAb, thyroid ultrasound and orbital computed tomography. Fresh peripheral blood, approximately 10 ml, was the source of the PBMCs. RNA transcripts served as the template for amplifying TCR beta CDR3 regions. Researchers ran a first-round RT-PCR on the TCR CDR3 using the HTBI primer set. TCRdb recomputed calls from the multiplex PCR reads with MiXCR, one row per CDR3 protein. The data show over 500,000 distinct CDR3 sequences, around 15% seen once. J gave up 9 bases and V 5 bases, and 13 bases lay outside the gene matches. Germline-derived CDR1 and CDR2 are LGHDT and YNNKEL (reference sequence). This CDR3 is 15 amino acids long. About this clonotype itself: The antigen is not known.

Study outcomes and limitations: The model forecast ophthalmopathy, anticipating it by a median around 6.5 months before onset.

The V call is TRBV3-1, the J call TRBJ2-1; 7 bases fit TRBD2. The sequenced sample was blood. The sequence was collected from a woman between 40 and 50 years old with Graves' hyperthyroidism. Here the CDR3 DNA reads TGTGCCAGCAGCAGGGAGGGTCTAGCATTCGGTGAGCAGTTCTTC. It encodes CASSREGLAFGEQFF.